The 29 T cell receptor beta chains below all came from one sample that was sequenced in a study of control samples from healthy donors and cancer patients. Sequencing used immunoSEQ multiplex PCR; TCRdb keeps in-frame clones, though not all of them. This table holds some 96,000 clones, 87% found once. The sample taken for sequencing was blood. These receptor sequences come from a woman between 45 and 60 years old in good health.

CDR3 sequence reads: CASTAARYEQYF. The CDR3 DNA is TGTGCCAGCACGGCAGCTCGATACGAGCAGTACTTC. The chain has TRBV12-3 or TRBV12-4 and TRBJ2-7; D not certain. The CDR3 extends over 12 amino acids. V was pared by 7 bases and J by 4 bases, with 11 bases between.

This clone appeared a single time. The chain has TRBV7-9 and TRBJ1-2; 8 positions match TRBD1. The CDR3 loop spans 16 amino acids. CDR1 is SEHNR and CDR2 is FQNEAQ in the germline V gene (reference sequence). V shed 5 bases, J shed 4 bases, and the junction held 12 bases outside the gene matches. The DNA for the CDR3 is TGTGCCAGCAGCGGCCCGGACAGGGTGGGAACCTATGGCTACACCTTC. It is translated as CASSGPDRVGTYGYTF. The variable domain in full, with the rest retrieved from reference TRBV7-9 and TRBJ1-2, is DTGVSQNPRHKITKRGQNVTFRCDPISEHNRLYWYRQTLGQGPEFLTYFQNEAQLEKSRLLSDRFSAERPKGSFSTLEIQRTEQGDSAMYLCASSGPDRVGTYGYTFGSGTRLTVV.

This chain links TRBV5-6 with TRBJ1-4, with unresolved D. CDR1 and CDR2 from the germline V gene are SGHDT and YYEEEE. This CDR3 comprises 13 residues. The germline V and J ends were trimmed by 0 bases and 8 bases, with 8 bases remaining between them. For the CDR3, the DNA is TGTGCCAGCAGCTTGGCCCAGGAAGAAAAACTGTTTTTT. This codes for CASSLAQEEKLFF.

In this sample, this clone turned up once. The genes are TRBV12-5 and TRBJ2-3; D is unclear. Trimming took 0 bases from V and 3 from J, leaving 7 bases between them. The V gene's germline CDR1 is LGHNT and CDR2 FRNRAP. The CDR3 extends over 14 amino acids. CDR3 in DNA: TGTGCTAGTGGTTTGGTAGGGTTGACAGATACGCAGTATTTT. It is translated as CASGLVGLTDTQYF.

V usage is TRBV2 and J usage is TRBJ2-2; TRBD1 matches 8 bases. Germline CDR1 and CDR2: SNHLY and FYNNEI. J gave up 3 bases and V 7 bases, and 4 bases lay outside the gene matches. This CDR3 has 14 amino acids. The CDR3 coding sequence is TGTGCCAGCACCGGACAGGGTCACACCGGGGAGCTGTTTTTT. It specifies CASTGQGHTGELFF.

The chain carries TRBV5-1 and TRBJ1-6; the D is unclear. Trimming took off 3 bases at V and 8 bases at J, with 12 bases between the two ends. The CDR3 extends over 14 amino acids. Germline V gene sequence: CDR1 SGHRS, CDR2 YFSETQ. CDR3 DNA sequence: TGCGCCAGCAGCTATCAGCCGGCAGATTCACCCCTCCACTTT. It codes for CASSYQPADSPLHF.

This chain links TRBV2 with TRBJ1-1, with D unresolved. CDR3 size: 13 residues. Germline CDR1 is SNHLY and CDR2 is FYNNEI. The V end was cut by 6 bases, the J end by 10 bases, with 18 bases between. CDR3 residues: CASSDYILRLAFF. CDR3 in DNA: TGTGCCAGCAGCGACTACATCCTCCGACTAGCTTTCTTT. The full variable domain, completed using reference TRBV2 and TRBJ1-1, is EPEVTQTPSHQVTQMGQEVILRCVPISNHLYFYWYRQILGQKVEFLVSFYNNEISEKSEIFDDQFSVERPDGSNFTLKIRSTKLEDSAMYFCASSDYILRLAFFGQGTRLTVV.

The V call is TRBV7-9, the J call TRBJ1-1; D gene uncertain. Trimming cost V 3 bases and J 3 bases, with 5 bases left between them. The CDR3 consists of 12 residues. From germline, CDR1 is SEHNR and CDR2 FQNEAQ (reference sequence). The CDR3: CASSLMDTEAFF. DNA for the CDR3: TGTGCCAGCAGCTTGATGGACACTGAAGCTTTCTTT.

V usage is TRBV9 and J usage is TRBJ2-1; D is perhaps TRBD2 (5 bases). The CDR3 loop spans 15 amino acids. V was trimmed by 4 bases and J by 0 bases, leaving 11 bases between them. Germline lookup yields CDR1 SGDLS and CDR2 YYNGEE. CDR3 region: CASSWGDNSYNEQFF. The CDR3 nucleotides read TGTGCCAGCAGCTGGGGAGACAACTCCTACAATGAGCAGTTCTTC. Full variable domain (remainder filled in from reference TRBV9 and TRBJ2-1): DSGVTQTPKHLITATGQRVTLRCSPRSGDLSVYWYQQSLDQGLQFLIQYYNGEERAKGNILERFSAQQFPDLHSELNLSSLELGDSALYFCASSWGDNSYNEQFFGPGTRLTVL.

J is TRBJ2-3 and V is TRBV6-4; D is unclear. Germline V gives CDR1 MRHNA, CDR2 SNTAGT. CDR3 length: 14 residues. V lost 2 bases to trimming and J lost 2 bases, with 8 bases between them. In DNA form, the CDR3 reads TGTGCCAGCAGTGACCGTGGCCCCACAGATACGCAGTATTTT. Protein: CASSDRGPTDTQYF.

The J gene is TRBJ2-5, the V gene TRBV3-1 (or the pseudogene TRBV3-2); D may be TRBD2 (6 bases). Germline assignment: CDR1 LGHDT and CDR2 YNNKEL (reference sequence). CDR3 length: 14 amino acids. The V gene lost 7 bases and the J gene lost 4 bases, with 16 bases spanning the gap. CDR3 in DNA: TGTGCCAGCACGCGACTAGGGCCGGGAGAGACCCAGTACTTC. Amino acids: CASTRLGPGETQYF.

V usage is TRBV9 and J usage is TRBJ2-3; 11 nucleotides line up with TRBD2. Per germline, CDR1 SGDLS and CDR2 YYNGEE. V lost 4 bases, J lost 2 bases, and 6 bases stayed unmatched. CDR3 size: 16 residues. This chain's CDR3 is CASSSRLAGPTDTQYF. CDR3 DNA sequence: TGTGCCAGCAGCTCCCGACTAGCGGGGCCCACAGATACGCAGTATTTT.

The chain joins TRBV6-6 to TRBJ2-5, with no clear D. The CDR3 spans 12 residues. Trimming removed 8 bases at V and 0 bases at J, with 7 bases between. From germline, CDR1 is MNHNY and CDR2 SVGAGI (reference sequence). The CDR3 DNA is TGTGCCAGCGCGGAGTACCAAGAGACCCAGTACTTC. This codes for CASAEYQETQYF.

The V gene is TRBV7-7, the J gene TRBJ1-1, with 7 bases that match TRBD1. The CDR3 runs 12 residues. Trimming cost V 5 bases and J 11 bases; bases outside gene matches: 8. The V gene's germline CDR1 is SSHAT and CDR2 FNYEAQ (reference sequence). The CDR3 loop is CASSRTGARAFF. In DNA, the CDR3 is TGTGCCAGCAGCCGGACAGGAGCCCGGGCTTTCTTT.

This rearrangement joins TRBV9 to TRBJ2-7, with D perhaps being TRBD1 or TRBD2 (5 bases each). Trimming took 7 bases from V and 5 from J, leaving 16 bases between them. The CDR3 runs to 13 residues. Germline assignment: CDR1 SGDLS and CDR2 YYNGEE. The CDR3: CASGGRRADEQYF. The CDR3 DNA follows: TGTGCCAGCGGAGGTCGCAGGGCGGACGAGCAGTACTTC.

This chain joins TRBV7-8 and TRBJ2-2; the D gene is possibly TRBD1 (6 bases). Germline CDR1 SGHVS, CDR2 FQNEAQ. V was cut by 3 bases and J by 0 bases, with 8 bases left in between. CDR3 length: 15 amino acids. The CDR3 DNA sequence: TGTGCCAGCAGCTTTAGGACAGCGAACACCGGGGAGCTGTTTTTT. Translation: CASSFRTANTGELFF.

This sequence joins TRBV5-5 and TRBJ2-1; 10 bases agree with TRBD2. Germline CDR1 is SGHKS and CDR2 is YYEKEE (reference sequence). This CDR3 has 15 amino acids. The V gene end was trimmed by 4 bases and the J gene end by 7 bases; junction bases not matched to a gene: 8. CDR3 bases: TGTGCCAGCAGCCCGAGAAATAGCGGGGGGAATGAGCAGTTCTTC. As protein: CASSPRNSGGNEQFF.

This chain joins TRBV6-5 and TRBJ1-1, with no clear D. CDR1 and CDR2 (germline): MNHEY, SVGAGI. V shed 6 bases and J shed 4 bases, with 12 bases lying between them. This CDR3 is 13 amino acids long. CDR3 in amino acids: CASSAIRSTEAFF. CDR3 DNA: TGTGCCAGCAGCGCCATCCGGAGCACTGAAGCTTTCTTT.

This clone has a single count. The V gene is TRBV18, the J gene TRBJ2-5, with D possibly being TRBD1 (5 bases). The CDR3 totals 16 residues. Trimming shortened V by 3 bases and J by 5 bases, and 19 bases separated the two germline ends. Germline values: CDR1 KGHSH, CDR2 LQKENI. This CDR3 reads CASSPGPLQGRETQYF. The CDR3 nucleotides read TGTGCCAGCTCACCGGGGCCGCTTCAGGGAAGGGAGACCCAGTACTTC.

CDR3 loop: CASAPVSSSYNEQFF. Here the CDR3 DNA reads TGTGCCAGCGCTCCGGTTTCAAGCTCCTACAATGAGCAGTTCTTC. The chain couples TRBV6-5 to TRBJ2-1; D uncertain. This CDR3 region has 15 residues. The V gene lost 8 bases and the J gene lost 0 bases, with 14 bases spanning the gap. CDR1 is MNHEY, CDR2 SVGAGI, per germline.

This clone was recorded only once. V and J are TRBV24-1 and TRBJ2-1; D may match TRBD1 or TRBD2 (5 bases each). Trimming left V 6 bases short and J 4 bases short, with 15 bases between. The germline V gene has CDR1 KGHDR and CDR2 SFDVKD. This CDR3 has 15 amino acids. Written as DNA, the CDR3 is TGTGCCACCAGTCCCGGGGACCCTAAATACAATGAGCAGTTCTTC. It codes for CATSPGDPKYNEQFF.

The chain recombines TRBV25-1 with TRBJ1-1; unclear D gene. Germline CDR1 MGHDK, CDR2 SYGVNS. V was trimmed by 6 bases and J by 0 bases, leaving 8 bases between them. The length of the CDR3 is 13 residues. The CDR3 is CASRGRMNTEAFF. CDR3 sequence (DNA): TGTGCCAGCAGAGGTAGAATGAACACTGAAGCTTTCTTT.

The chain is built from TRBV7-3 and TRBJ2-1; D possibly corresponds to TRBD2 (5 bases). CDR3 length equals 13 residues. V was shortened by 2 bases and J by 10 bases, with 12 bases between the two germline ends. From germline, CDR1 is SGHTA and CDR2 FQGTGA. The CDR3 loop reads CASSLLSREEQFF. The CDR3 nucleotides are TGTGCCAGCAGCTTACTTTCTCGGGAAGAGCAGTTCTTC.

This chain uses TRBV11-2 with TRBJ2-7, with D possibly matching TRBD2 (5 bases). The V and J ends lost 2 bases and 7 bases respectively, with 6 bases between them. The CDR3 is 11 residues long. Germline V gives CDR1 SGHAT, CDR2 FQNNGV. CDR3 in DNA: TGTGCCAGCAGCTTAAGAGGGGAGCAGTACTTC. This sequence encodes CASSLRGEQYF.

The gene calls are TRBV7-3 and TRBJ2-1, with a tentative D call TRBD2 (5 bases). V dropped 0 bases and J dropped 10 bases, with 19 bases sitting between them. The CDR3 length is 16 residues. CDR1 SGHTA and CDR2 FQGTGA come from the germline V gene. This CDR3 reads CASSLTGVVVSKEQFF. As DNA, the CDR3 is TGTGCCAGCAGCTTAACCGGGGTGGTAGTTAGTAAGGAGCAGTTCTTC.

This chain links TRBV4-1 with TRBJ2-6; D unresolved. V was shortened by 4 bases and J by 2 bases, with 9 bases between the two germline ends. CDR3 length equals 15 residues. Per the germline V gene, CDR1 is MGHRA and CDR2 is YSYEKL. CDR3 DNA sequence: TGCGCCAGCAGCCTGGACGGTACTGGGGCCAACGTCCTGACTTTC. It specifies CASSLDGTGANVLTF.

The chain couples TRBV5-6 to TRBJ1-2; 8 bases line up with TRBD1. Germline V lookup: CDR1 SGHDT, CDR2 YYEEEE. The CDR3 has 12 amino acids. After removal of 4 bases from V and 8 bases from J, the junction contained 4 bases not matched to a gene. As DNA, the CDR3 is TGTGCCAGCAGCCAGGGACAGGAGGGCTACACCTTC. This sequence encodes CASSQGQEGYTF. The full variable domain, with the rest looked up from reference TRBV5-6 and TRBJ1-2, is DAGVTQSPTHLIKTRGQQVTLRCSPKSGHDTVSWYQQALGQGPQFIFQYYEEEERQRGNFPDRFSGHQFPNYSSELNVNALLLGDSALYLCASSQGQEGYTFGSGTRLTVV.

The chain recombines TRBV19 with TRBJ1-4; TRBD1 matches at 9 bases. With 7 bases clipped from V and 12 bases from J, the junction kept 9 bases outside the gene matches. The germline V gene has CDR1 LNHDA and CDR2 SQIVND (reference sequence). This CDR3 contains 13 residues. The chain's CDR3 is CASNRDRAGELFF. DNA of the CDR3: TGTGCCAGTAATAGGGACAGGGCGGGGGAACTGTTTTTT.

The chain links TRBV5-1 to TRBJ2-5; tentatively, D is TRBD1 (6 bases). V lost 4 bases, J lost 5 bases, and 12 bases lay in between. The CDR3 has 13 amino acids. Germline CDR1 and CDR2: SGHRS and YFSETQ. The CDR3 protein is CASSVQGFETQYF. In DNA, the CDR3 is TGCGCCAGCAGCGTACAGGGTTTTGAGACCCAGTACTTC.